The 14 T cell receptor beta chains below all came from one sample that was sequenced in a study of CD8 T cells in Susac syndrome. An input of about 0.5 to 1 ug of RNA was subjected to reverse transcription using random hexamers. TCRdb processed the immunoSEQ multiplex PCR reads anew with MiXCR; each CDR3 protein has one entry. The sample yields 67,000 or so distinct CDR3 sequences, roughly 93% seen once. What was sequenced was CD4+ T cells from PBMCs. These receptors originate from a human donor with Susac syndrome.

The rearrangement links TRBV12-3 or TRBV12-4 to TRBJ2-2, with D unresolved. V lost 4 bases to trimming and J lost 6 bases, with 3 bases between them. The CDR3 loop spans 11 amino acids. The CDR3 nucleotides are TGTGCCAGCAGTTACGCCGGGGAGCTGTTTTTT. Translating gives CASSYAGELFF.

The CDR3 region is CASSQGPLAYNEQFF. CDR3 in DNA: TGTGCCAGCAGCCAGGGGCCCCTCGCCTACAATGAGCAGTTCTTC. The rearrangement joins TRBV14 to TRBJ2-1; the D gene is possibly TRBD1 (5 bases). Germline-derived CDR1 and CDR2 are SGHDN and FVKESK. CDR3 length equals 15 residues. The V end lost 3 bases, the J end lost 2 bases, and 11 bases lay between the germline ends.

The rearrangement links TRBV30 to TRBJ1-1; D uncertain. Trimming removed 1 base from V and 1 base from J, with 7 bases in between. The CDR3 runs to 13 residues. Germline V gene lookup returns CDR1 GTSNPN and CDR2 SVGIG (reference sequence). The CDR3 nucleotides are TGTGCCTGGAGTGAGGGCCCGAACACTGAAGCTTTCTTT. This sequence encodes CAWSEGPNTEAFF.

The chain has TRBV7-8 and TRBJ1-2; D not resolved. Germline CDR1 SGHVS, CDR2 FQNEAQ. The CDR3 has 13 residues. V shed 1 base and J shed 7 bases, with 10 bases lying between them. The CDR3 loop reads CASSLVLSGGYTF. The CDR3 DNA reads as TGTGCCAGCAGCTTAGTCCTTAGCGGTGGCTACACCTTC.

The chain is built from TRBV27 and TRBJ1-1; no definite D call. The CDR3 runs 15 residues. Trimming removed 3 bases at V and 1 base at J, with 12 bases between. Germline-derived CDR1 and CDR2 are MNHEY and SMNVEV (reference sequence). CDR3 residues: CASSFGRRRNTEAFF. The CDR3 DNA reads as TGTGCCAGCAGTTTCGGGAGGCGAAGGAACACTGAAGCTTTCTTT.

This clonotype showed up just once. The CDR3 bases are TGTGCCAGCAGCCAAGGGACATACAGGGACACCGGGGAGCTGTTTTTT. Protein sequence: CASSQGTYRDTGELFF. V is TRBV4-2 and J is TRBJ2-2; tentatively, D is TRBD1 (6 bases). This CDR3 is built from 16 residues. The germline V gene has CDR1 LGHNA and CDR2 YNFKEQ. Trimming took 1 base from V and 3 from J, leaving 12 bases between them.

The CDR3 reads CSVVGQQETQYF. The DNA for the CDR3 is TGCAGCGTGGTGGGACAGCAAGAGACCCAGTACTTC. The rearrangement links TRBV29-1 to TRBJ2-5; TRBD1 matches at 7 bases. J gave up 2 bases and V 6 bases, and 3 bases lay outside the gene matches. Germline loops: CDR1 SQVTM, CDR2 ANQGSEA. There are 12 residues in the CDR3.

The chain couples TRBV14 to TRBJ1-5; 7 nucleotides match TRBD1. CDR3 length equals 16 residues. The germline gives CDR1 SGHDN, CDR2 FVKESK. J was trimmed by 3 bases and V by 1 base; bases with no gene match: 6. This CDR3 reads CASSQGDSYYNQPQHF. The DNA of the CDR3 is TGTGCCAGCAGCCAAGGGGACAGCTATTACAATCAGCCCCAGCATTTT.

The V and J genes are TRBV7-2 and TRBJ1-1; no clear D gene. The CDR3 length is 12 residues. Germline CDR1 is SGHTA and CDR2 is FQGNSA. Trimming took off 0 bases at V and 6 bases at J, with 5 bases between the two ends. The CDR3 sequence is CASSLAGSEAFF. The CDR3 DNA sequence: TGTGCCAGCAGCTTAGCGGGGTCTGAAGCTTTCTTT. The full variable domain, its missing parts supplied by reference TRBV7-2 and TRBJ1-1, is GAGVSQSPSNKVTEKGKDVELRCDPISGHTALYWYRQSLGQGLEFLIYFQGNSAPDKSGLPSDRFSAERTGGSVSTLTIQRTQQEDSAVYLCASSLAGSEAFFGQGTRLTVV.

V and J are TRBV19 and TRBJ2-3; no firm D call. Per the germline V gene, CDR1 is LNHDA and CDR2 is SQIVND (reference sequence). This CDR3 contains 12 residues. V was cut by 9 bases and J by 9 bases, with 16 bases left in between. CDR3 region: CASKTRRDTQYF. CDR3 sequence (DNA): TGTGCCAGCAAAACCCGACGCGACACGCAGTATTTT.

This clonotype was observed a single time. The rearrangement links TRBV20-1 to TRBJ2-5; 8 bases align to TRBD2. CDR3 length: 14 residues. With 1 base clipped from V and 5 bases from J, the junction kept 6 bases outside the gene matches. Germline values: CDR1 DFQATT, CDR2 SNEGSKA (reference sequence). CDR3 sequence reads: CSARVPGGPETQYF. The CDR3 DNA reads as TGCAGTGCTAGAGTGCCGGGGGGGCCGGAGACCCAGTACTTC.

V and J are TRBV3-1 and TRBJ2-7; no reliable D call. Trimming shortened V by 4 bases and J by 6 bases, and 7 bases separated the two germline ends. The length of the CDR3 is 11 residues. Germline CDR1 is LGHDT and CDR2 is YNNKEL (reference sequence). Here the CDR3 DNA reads TGTGCCAGCAGCCGCCACAGCGAGCAGTACTTC. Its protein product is CASSRHSEQYF.

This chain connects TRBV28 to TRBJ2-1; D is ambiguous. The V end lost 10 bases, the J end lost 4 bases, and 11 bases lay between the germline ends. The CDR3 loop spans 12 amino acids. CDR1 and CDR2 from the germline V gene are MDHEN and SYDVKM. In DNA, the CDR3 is TGTGCCACCTGGAGCACATACAATGAGCAGTTCTTC. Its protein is CATWSTYNEQFF.

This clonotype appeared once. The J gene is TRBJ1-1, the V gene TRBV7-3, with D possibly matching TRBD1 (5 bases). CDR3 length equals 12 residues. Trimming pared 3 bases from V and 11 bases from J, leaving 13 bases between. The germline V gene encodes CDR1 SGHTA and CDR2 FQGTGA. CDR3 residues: CASSLVGGEAFF. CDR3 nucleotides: TGTGCCAGCAGCTTGGTGGGGGGTGAGGCTTTCTTT.